One sample yielded the 21 T cell receptor beta chains listed below, sequenced in a study of T-cell reconstitution after alpha-beta-depleted transplantation in children. Unique molecular identifiers were incorporated during preparation of the TCRbeta library. TCRdb re-called the PCR reads with MiXCR, one entry per CDR3 protein. Of about 690,000 distinct CDR3 sequences in the sample, over 15% were seen once. Sample: PBMCs from the stem cell graft donor, taken from the stem cell graft. The source is a human donor who donated a stem cell graft to a child with acute myeloid leukemia.

This clonotype came up many times. V usage is TRBV20-1 and J usage is TRBJ2-5, with D uncertain. The CDR3 is made up of 11 amino acids. V lost 3 bases to trimming and J lost 5 bases, with 7 bases between them. The V gene's germline CDR1 is DFQATT and CDR2 SNEGSKA (reference sequence). CDR3 DNA sequence: TGCAGTGCTAGTCTCCTGGAGACCCAGTACTTC. As protein: CSASLLETQYF.

The chain uses TRBV7-2 and TRBJ1-1; the D is unclear. The V and J ends lost 7 bases and 1 base respectively, with 19 bases between them. The germline V gene encodes CDR1 SGHTA and CDR2 FQGNSA. CDR3 length equals 16 residues. The CDR3 spells CASTWAGYVTNTEAFF. CDR3 sequence (DNA): TGTGCCAGCACGTGGGCCGGTTACGTAACGAACACTGAAGCTTTCTTT.

This clonotype has only a few counts. The CDR3 DNA reads TGCAGTGCCCAAGAGAGAGTTCGCACTGAAGCTTTCTTT. Residues: CSAQERVRTEAFF. The V gene is TRBV20-1, the J gene TRBJ1-1, with no clear D. V lost 6 bases to trimming and J lost 4 bases, with 15 bases between them. Germline V lookup: CDR1 DFQATT, CDR2 SNEGSKA (reference sequence). The CDR3 has 13 residues.

This sequence joins TRBV5-1 and TRBJ2-3, with a weak D call TRBD1 (5 bases). This CDR3 is built from 15 residues. Germline assignment: CDR1 SGHRS and CDR2 YFSETQ. V gave up 2 bases and J gave up 3 bases, with 13 bases separating them. CDR3 residues: CASSFQGLGTDTQYF. CDR3 nucleotides: TGCGCCAGCAGCTTCCAGGGTTTAGGGACAGATACGCAGTATTTT.

In this sample, this clonotype turned up a few times. The rearrangement links TRBV7-2 to TRBJ2-7, with 8 bases matching TRBD1. V lost 5 bases to trimming and J lost 3 bases; unmatched junction nucleotides: 9. The length of the CDR3 is 15 residues. In germline, CDR1 is SGHTA, CDR2 FQGNSA. This CDR3 reads CASSPRDRFLYEQYF. DNA for the CDR3: TGTGCCAGCAGCCCCCGGGACAGGTTCCTCTACGAGCAGTACTTC.

This clonotype was seen repeatedly, ten times or more. CDR3 nucleotide sequence: TGTGCCAGCAGGGGTCCGGCCGAAGCTTTCTTT. Protein product: CASRGPAEAFF. The V and J genes are TRBV27 and TRBJ1-1, with D hard to call. The CDR3 consists of 11 residues. With 6 bases removed from V and 8 bases from J, the gap between germline ends came to 10 bases. Germline loops: CDR1 MNHEY, CDR2 SMNVEV (reference sequence).

This clonotype was picked up many times. The V gene is TRBV6-1, the J gene TRBJ2-7; D may be TRBD2 (7 bases). V was pared by 10 bases and J by 1 base, with 20 bases between. Looked up from germline, CDR1 is MNHNS and CDR2 is SASEGT. The CDR3 length is 15 residues. The DNA of the CDR3 is TGTGCCAAAGAGAGGGGCGGGGGCCCTTCCTACGAGCAGTACGTC. This translates into CAKERGGGPSYEQYV.

This clonotype was detected many times. CDR3 bases: TGCAGTGCAGGAGGGACCTTTAGCAATCAGCCCCAGCATTTT. Translating it yields CSAGGTFSNQPQHF. The V gene is TRBV20-1, the J gene TRBJ1-5, with D maybe TRBD1 (5 bases). Germline CDR1 and CDR2: DFQATT and SNEGSKA (reference sequence). V was shortened by 6 bases and J by 0 bases, with 12 bases between the two germline ends. The CDR3 sequence is 14 residues long.

This clonotype was seen ten or more times. J is TRBJ1-5 and V is TRBV20-1; D gene unclear. The V and J ends lost 1 base and 4 bases respectively, with 17 bases between them. This CDR3 contains 16 residues. Germline V gene sequence: CDR1 DFQATT, CDR2 SNEGSKA (reference sequence). The CDR3 loop is CSARGLKSLGNQPQHF. The CDR3 nucleotides are TGCAGTGCTAGAGGTCTCAAGTCCCTGGGTAATCAGCCCCAGCATTTT.

This clonotype has a handful of counts. V and J are TRBV7-6 and TRBJ2-5; 14 nucleotides line up with TRBD2. In germline, CDR1 is SGHVS, CDR2 FNYEAQ. The CDR3 spans 17 residues. V lost 6 bases, J lost 5 bases, and 11 bases stayed unmatched. This CDR3 reads CASSLRRTSGGTETQYF. In DNA form, the CDR3 reads TGTGCCAGCAGTCTTAGAAGGACTAGCGGGGGGACCGAGACCCAGTACTTC.

This clonotype was found many times. The chain carries TRBV20-1 and TRBJ2-5; TRBD2 matches 7 bases. J gave up 1 base and V 6 bases, and 8 bases lay outside the gene matches. Germline V gives CDR1 DFQATT, CDR2 SNEGSKA (reference sequence). CDR3 length: 14 amino acids. CDR3 sequence reads: CSAPGGGVQETQYF. In DNA form, the CDR3 reads TGCAGTGCCCCCGGCGGGGGAGTCCAAGAGACCCAGTACTTC.

This clonotype was observed a few times. This chain uses TRBV7-2 with TRBJ2-7; 9 bases agree with TRBD2. Germline CDR1 reads SGHTA; CDR2 reads FQGNSA. CDR3 length equals 13 residues. Trimming cost V 3 bases and J 5 bases; bases outside gene matches: 2. The CDR3 region is CASSFRLADEQYF. The DNA for the CDR3 is TGTGCCAGCAGCTTTCGACTAGCGGACGAGCAGTACTTC.

This rearrangement joins TRBV7-8 to TRBJ1-4; D is unresolved. Trimming removed 5 bases at V and 4 bases at J, with 14 bases between. The CDR3 has 15 residues. Germline-derived CDR1 and CDR2 are SGHVS and FQNEAQ. The CDR3 region has the DNA TGTGCCAGCAGCCCTTGGGGAAACCTTAATGAAAAACTGTTTTTT. Amino acid sequence: CASSPWGNLNEKLFF.

The CDR3 is CASSSGGRQYQETQYF. Written as DNA, the CDR3 is TGTGCCAGCAGTTCAGGGGGCAGGCAGTACCAAGAGACCCAGTACTTC. This sequence joins TRBV12-3 or TRBV12-4 and TRBJ2-5; TRBD1 matches at 8 bases. The CDR3 loop spans 16 amino acids. The trim removed 4 bases at V and 0 bases at J, leaving 7 bases unmatched.

The V call is TRBV6-6, the J call TRBJ2-1; 7 bases fit TRBD1. The J segment lost 8 bases and the V segment lost 6 bases, leaving 7 bases of the junction unmatched. The CDR3 loop spans 13 amino acids. Germline CDR1 MNHNY, CDR2 SVGAGI (reference sequence). This chain's CDR3 is CASRVAGGYEQFF. The DNA of the CDR3 is TGTGCCAGCAGGGTGGCAGGGGGATATGAGCAGTTCTTC.

The V call is TRBV6-5, the J call TRBJ2-3; D call uncertain. The germline CDR1 and CDR2 sequences are MNHEY and SVGAGI. This CDR3 is built from 12 residues. V lost 6 bases to trimming and J lost 5 bases, with 9 bases between them. The CDR3 DNA is TGTGCCAGCAGCCGCCGTGAAGATACGCAGTATTTT. This sequence encodes CASSRREDTQYF.

This clonotype came up many times. The gene calls are TRBV10-3 and TRBJ1-1, with TRBD1 identical over 12 bases. The CDR3 loop spans 16 amino acids. Germline-derived CDR1 and CDR2 are ENHRY and SYGVKD. Unmatched junction bases numbered 7, after V lost 6 bases and J lost 2 bases. The CDR3 DNA sequence: TGTGCCATCAGGCCGGGACAGGGGGCCGTAAACACTGAAGCTTTCTTT. Amino acid sequence: CAIRPGQGAVNTEAFF.

The chain joins TRBV2 to TRBJ2-3; 7 bases map to TRBD2. V was pared by 3 bases and J by 3 bases, with 6 bases of the junction left unmatched. Germline CDR1 reads SNHLY; CDR2 reads FYNNEI. This CDR3 region has 15 residues. The CDR3 DNA reads TGTGCCAGCAGTGACAACGGACTAGTTACAGATACGCAGTATTTT. Protein product: CASSDNGLVTDTQYF.

Many counts were recorded for this clonotype. This sequence joins TRBV6-1 and TRBJ2-2; possible D gene TRBD1, 6 bases. V lost 7 bases and J lost 4, with 16 bases in between. This CDR3 is 15 amino acids long. Germline values: CDR1 MNHNS, CDR2 SASEGT. The CDR3 DNA is TGTGCCAGCATCGGCGAGGGGGACACCACCGGGGAGCTGTTTTTT. This codes for CASIGEGDTTGELFF.

The chain is built from TRBV23-1 and TRBJ2-7, with TRBD2 as a possible D gene (6 bases). TRBV23-1 is placed among ORFs of uncertain function. Trimming stripped 0 bases from V and 3 bases from J, with 9 bases between. The CDR3 covers 14 residues. CDR3 residues: CASSQSSGVYEQYV. The CDR3, as DNA: TGCGCCAGCAGTCAATCCTCGGGGGTCTACGAGCAGTACGTC.

There are many counts of this clonotype. The chain combines TRBV29-1 with TRBJ2-3; the D gene is possibly TRBD2 (5 bases). V lost 7 bases, J lost 3 bases, and 17 bases lay in between. Germline V CDR1 and CDR2: SQVTM, ANQGSEA. This CDR3 has 14 residues. The CDR3 spells CSGGNSGLTDTQYF. The CDR3 DNA follows: TGCAGCGGTGGGAACAGCGGCTTAACAGATACGCAGTATTTT.